The following is a T cell receptor (beta chain) sequence with its context. The data were obtained in a study of T cells expressing NK-cell markers. Overall study: The study drew TCR beta repertoires from sorted CD3+CD56+NKG2C+, CD3+CD56+NKG2C- and CD3+CD56-NKG2C+ T cells.

This CDR3 is 15 amino acids long. The germline gives CDR1 SGHDT, CDR2 YYEEEE. For each CDR3 protein, TCRdb gives one entry from its re-call of the 5' RACE reads, without DNA. This table holds under 500,000 distinct CDR3 sequences. This clonotype was obtained from a woman aged 18-70 years in good health. The chain employs TRBV5-6 and TRBJ2-1; checking the TCRdb D call of TRBD1 is not possible without DNA. Sequencing input: blood T cells: a sorted CD56 or NKG2C T cell subset, CD4+ or CD8+ T cells, or bulk PBMC T cells (not recorded which). CDR3 sequence: CASSTRNRGRNEQFF.